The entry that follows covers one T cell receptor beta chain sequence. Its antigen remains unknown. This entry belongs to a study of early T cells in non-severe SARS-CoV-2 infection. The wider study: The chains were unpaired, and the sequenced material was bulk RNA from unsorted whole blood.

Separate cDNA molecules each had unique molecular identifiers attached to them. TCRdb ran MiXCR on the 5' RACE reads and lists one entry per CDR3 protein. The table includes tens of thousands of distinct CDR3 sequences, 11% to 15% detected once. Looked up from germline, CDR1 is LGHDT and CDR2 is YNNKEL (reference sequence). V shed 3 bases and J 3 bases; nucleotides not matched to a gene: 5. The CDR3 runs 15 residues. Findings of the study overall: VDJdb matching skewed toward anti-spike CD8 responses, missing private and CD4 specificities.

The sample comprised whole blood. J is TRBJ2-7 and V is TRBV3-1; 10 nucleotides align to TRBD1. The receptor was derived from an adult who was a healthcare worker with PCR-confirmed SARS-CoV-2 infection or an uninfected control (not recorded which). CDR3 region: CASSQTGTGVYEQYF. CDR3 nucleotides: TGTGCCAGCAGCCAGACCGGGACAGGGGTCTACGAGCAGTACTTC.